Below, 5 T cell receptor beta chains from the same sample are listed, as sequenced in a study of shared T cell receptors in the human thymus. This table comes from immunoSEQ multiplex PCR, and its TCRdb copy is limited to in-frame clones, with some not included. In the table there are 540,000 or so clones, roughly 74% of which are singletons. These sequences were also reported in another study, on human thymus T cells.

Sequenced sample: thymocytes. The receptors were sampled from a boy under two years old with a congenital heart defect.

The rearrangement links TRBV20-1 to TRBJ2-1; D not certain. V was clipped by 0 bases and J by 14 bases, with 8 bases between them. The length of the CDR3 is 10 residues. The germline CDR1 and CDR2 sequences are DFQATT and SNEGSKA (reference sequence). CDR3 protein: CSARDRIEFF. In nucleotides, the CDR3 is TGCAGTGCTAGAGATCGAATAGAGTTCTTC.

This clone was picked up a small number of times. This rearrangement joins TRBV7-8 to TRBJ1-5; TRBD1 matches 7 bases. Trimming cost V 5 bases and J 7 bases; bases outside gene matches: 5. CDR3 length equals 13 residues. Germline loops: CDR1 SGHVS, CDR2 FQNEAQ. The CDR3, as DNA: TGTGCCAGCAGCAAACAGGGGTTGCAGCCCCAGCATTTT. The encoded protein is CASSKQGLQPQHF.

Concerning this clone: The junction and the germline gene differ at one end; a read error may be behind it. The genes are TRBV20-1 and TRBJ2-7; TRBD2 matches 10 bases. CDR3 length: 11 residues. Germline CDR1 and CDR2: DFQATT and SNEGSKA (reference sequence). CDR3 amino acids: CSASGPPSGGF. The CDR3 coding sequence is TGCAGTGCTAGCGGCCCCCCTAGCGGGGGCTTC.

This chain links TRBV2 with TRBJ2-7, with 9 bases that match TRBD2. Germline V gene lookup returns CDR1 SNHLY and CDR2 FYNNEI. V lost 5 bases, J lost 3 bases, and 11 bases stayed unmatched. The length of the CDR3 is 16 residues. CDR3 region: CASSRLAGAPGYEQYF. As DNA, the CDR3 is TGTGCCAGCAGTAGGTTAGCGGGAGCCCCGGGCTACGAGCAGTACTTC.

The CDR3 coding sequence is TGTGCCAGCAGCTTAGCCGGGACAGGGATGGGTGAAGCTTTCTTT. This gives the protein CASSLAGTGMGEAFF. J is TRBJ1-1 and V is TRBV7-9, with TRBD1 identical over 9 bases. The germline V gene has CDR1 SEHNR and CDR2 FQNEAQ (reference sequence). V dropped 0 bases and J dropped 7; count of bases not matched to a gene: 6. The CDR3 is 15 amino acids.